The rows below give T cell receptor beta chains drawn from one sample of a study of identical twins. From the 5' RACE reads, TCRdb called clonotypes with MiXCR, one entry per CDR3 protein. The profile shows roughly 1.6 million distinct CDR3 sequences, around a third of them singletons. Sequencing used cord blood. These receptors were obtained from a newborn girl in good health. The CDR3 runs from the conserved cysteine through the conserved F or W. The D gene is left open where the match is weak. Rows may omit the clone size; those that give it use once, few, many or a size class.

D: TRBD1; V: TRBV20-1; J: TRBJ1-5; size: -; CDR3: CSARDRDRGRQPQHF; DNA: TGCAGTGCTAGAGACCGGGACAGGGGGAGGCAGCCCCAGCATTTT
D: -; V: TRBV3-1; J: TRBJ1-2; size: few; CDR3: CASSLRVQNYGYTF; DNA: TGTGCCAGCAGCTTGAGGGTTCAAAACTATGGCTACACCTTC
D: -; V: TRBV2; J: TRBJ2-1; size: -; CDR3: CASSPLTTEQFF; DNA: TGTGCCAGCAGTCCTTTGACGACTGAGCAGTTCTTC
D: -; V: TRBV20-1; J: TRBJ2-7; size: -; CDR3: CSSTGDRYNEQYF; DNA: TGCAGTTCGACGGGGGATAGGTACAATGAGCAGTACTTC
D: -; V: TRBV3-1; J: TRBJ2-7; size: -; CDR3: CASSQVGITYEQYF; DNA: TGTGCCAGCAGCCAAGTGGGGATTACCTACGAGCAGTACTTC
D: -; V: TRBV5-1; J: TRBJ2-4; size: few; CDR3: CASSLGSGKDIQYF; DNA: TGCGCCAGCAGCTTGGGATCAGGGAAAGACATTCAGTACTTC
D: -; V: TRBV20-1; J: TRBJ1-5; size: -; CDR3: CSARDNFRNQPQHF; DNA: TGCAGTGCTAGAGATAACTTTCGCAATCAGCCCCAGCATTTT
D: -; V: TRBV5-1; J: TRBJ2-5; size: -; CDR3: CASSLSRPYQETQYF; DNA: TGCGCCAGCAGCTTGAGCAGACCATACCAAGAGACCCAGTACTTC
D: -; V: TRBV27; J: TRBJ2-2; size: -; CDR3: CASSLLALGEGELFF; DNA: TGTGCCAGCAGTTTATTAGCCCTCGGTGAAGGGGAGCTGTTTTTT
D: -; V: TRBV20-1; J: TRBJ2-3; size: -; CDR3: CSASAPGRIRDTQYF; DNA: TGCAGTGCTAGCGCACCGGGCAGGATAAGAGATACGCAGTATTTT
D: TRBD1; V: TRBV28; J: TRBJ2-2; size: -; CDR3: CASRWDRQNTGGLFF; DNA: TGTGCCAGCAGGTGGGACAGGCAGAACACCGGGGGGCTGTTTTTT
D: -; V: TRBV30; J: TRBJ2-7; size: few; CDR3: CAWSPDYDKYF; DNA: TGTGCCTGGAGTCCGGACTATGATAAGTACTTC
D: -; V: TRBV6-1; J: TRBJ2-3; size: -; CDR3: CAGSPIPRGGKGDTQYF; DNA: TGTGCCGGCAGCCCAATACCAAGGGGCGGTAAGGGGGATACGCAGTATTTT
D: TRBD2; V: TRBV3-1; J: TRBJ2-1; size: -; CDR3: CASSQDILAVIYEQFF; DNA: TGTGCCAGCAGCCAAGATATACTAGCGGTAATCTACGAGCAGTTCTTC
D: TRBD2; V: TRBV20-1; J: TRBJ2-7; size: -; CDR3: CSAPGLAGDEQYF; DNA: TGCAGTGCTCCGGGACTAGCGGGAGACGAGCAGTACTTC
D: -; V: TRBV5-1; J: TRBJ1-5; size: -; CDR3: CASSLLGAGQPQHF; DNA: TGCGCCAGCAGCTTGCTCGGGGCAGGTCAGCCCCAGCATTTT
D: TRBD1; V: TRBV20-1; J: TRBJ1-5; size: -; CDR3: CSARVKVYLGQGNQPQHF; DNA: TGCAGTGCTAGAGTCAAGGTGTATTTAGGACAGGGGAATCAGCCCCAGCATTTT
D: TRBD1; V: TRBV6-1; J: TRBJ2-7; size: -; CDR3: CASSILDRSYEQYF; DNA: TGTGCCAGCAGTATCCTGGACAGGAGCTACGAGCAGTACTTC
D: -; V: TRBV3-1; J: TRBJ2-7; size: -; CDR3: CASSQEAGLHNEQYF; DNA: TGTGCCAGCAGCCAAGAAGCAGGGTTACACAATGAGCAGTACTTC
D: -; V: TRBV4-1; J: TRBJ2-3; size: -; CDR3: CASSQVVSGLRDTQYF; DNA: TGCGCCAGCAGCCAAGTAGTTTCTGGGTTGAGAGATACGCAGTATTTT
D: -; V: TRBV5-1; J: TRBJ2-1; size: many; CDR3: CASSFLGSSYNEQFF; DNA: TGTGCCAGCAGTTTTCTCGGGAGCTCCTACAATGAGCAGTTCTTC
D: -; V: TRBV7-9; J: TRBJ2-5; size: -; CDR3: CASSTPSRGETQYF; DNA: TGTGCCAGCAGCACGCCCAGCCGGGGAGAGACCCAGTACTTC
D: TRBD1; V: TRBV6-6; J: TRBJ2-1; size: many; CDR3: CASTSGTGGRNEQFF; DNA: TGTGCCAGCACCTCCGGGACAGGGGGCAGAAATGAGCAGTTCTTC